The 11 T cell receptor beta chains reported below all come from one sample, sequenced in a study of cytomegalovirus exposure and HLA in healthy donors. PCR involved 60 Vbeta and 13 Jbeta primers. This table comes from immunoSEQ multiplex PCR, and its TCRdb copy is limited to in-frame clones, with some not included. The data hold around 170,000 clones, with almost 85% observed a single time. The sequenced sample consisted of PBMCs. These receptors all come from a boy aged 2-15 years in good health and CMV-seronegative.

The chain employs TRBV4-1 and TRBJ2-1; TRBD1 matches 7 bases. CDR1 and CDR2 from the germline V gene are MGHRA and YSYEKL. CDR3 length equals 20 residues. The J segment lost 2 bases and the V segment lost 0 bases, leaving 16 bases of the junction unmatched. The CDR3 region has the DNA TGCGCCAGCAGCCAAGATAGACAGGGAGTGACCCGACCCGCCTACAATGAGCAGTTCTTC. The encoded protein is CASSQDRQGVTRPAYNEQFF.

The chain recombines TRBV27 with TRBJ2-1; tentatively, D is TRBD1 (5 bases). Germline-derived CDR1 and CDR2 are MNHEY and SMNVEV (reference sequence). The V gene lost 0 bases and the J gene lost 9 bases, with 12 bases spanning the gap. The CDR3 spans 14 residues. This CDR3 reads CASSLSPARGEQFF. Written as DNA, the CDR3 is TGTGCCAGCAGTTTATCCCCAGCTAGGGGTGAGCAGTTCTTC.

The chain uses TRBV5-4 and TRBJ2-3; D remains unclear. Germline-derived CDR1 and CDR2 are SGHNT and YYREEE (reference sequence). This CDR3 is built from 11 residues. V lost 5 bases and J 6 bases, leaving 7 bases between the germline ends. CDR3 loop: CASRSSDTQYF. The CDR3 region has the DNA TGTGCCAGCAGGTCTTCCGATACGCAGTATTTT.

The J gene is TRBJ2-5, the V gene TRBV28; 11 positions match TRBD2. Trimming cost V 3 bases and J 5 bases; bases outside gene matches: 17. CDR3 size: 19 residues. Germline values: CDR1 MDHEN, CDR2 SYDVKM. CDR3 DNA: TGTGCCAGCAGTTTTGAACGCGAGACTAGCGGGACGCCCGGGGAGACCCAGTACTTC. Translating it yields CASSFERETSGTPGETQYF.

The CDR3 DNA reads as TGTGCCAGCAGCTTAAAGGGCCCCCGGGGGACTGAAGCTTTCTTT. Residues: CASSLKGPRGTEAFF. The V gene is TRBV11-2, the J gene TRBJ1-1; TRBD1 is a possible D gene (5 bases). V gave up 2 bases and J gave up 5 bases, with 15 bases separating them. Germline CDR1 reads SGHAT; CDR2 reads FQNNGV. CDR3 length: 15 residues.

The rearrangement joins TRBV18 to TRBJ2-7, with 7 bases matching TRBD1. V gave up 3 bases and J gave up 5 bases; unmatched junction bases: 7. The CDR3 is 14 amino acids. Germline CDR1 KGHSH, CDR2 LQKENI. This chain's CDR3 is CASSPIQGKDEQYF. The DNA for the CDR3 is TGTGCCAGCTCACCGATACAGGGGAAGGACGAGCAGTACTTC.

This chain uses TRBV30 with TRBJ1-6; D is uncertain. CDR3 size: 12 residues. The germline V gene has CDR1 GTSNPN and CDR2 SVGIG (reference sequence). Trimming cost V 1 base and J 11 bases, with 9 bases left between them. CDR3 nucleotides: TGTGCCTGGAGTGAAGTTGCGGCACCCCTCCACTTT. Its translation is CAWSEVAAPLHF.

This CDR3 is CASSFSQNTGELFF. CDR3 nucleotide sequence: TGTGCCAGCAGTTTTAGCCAAAACACCGGGGAGCTGTTTTTT. This rearrangement joins TRBV28 to TRBJ2-2; D not certain. The CDR3 sequence is 14 residues long. Germline V gene data show CDR1 as MDHEN and CDR2 as SYDVKM. The ends were cut back, 3 bases at V and 2 bases at J, with 7 bases in the middle.

The chain has TRBV5-6 and TRBJ2-2; D perhaps matches TRBD1 (6 bases). From germline, CDR1 is SGHDT and CDR2 YYEEEE. V lost 2 bases, J lost 3 bases, and 11 bases lay in between. This CDR3 comprises 15 residues. This CDR3 reads CASSFRAGDTGELFF. The CDR3, as DNA: TGTGCCAGCAGCTTTCGCGCAGGGGACACCGGGGAGCTGTTTTTT.

Details on this clone: The CDR3 carries no conserved terminal phenylalanine or tryptophan, so it likely arises from a read error. This chain links TRBV5-4 with TRBJ2-7, with 7 bases aligning to TRBD2. Looked up from germline, CDR1 is SGHNT and CDR2 is YYREEE (reference sequence). This CDR3 contains 16 residues. V lost 5 bases to trimming and J lost 0 bases; unmatched junction nucleotides: 11. DNA for the CDR3: TGTGCCAGCAGGCCGGAGGTAGCGGGTTACTCCTACGAGCAGTACCTC. It encodes CASRPEVAGYSYEQYL.

V and J are TRBV4-2 and TRBJ2-7, with TRBD2 identical over 14 bases. The CDR3 length is 16 residues. V shed 2 bases, J shed 12 bases, and the junction held 12 bases outside the gene matches. The germline V gene has CDR1 LGHNA and CDR2 YNFKEQ. The CDR3 loop is CASSQLGLAGGSCLYF. DNA of the CDR3: TGTGCCAGCAGCCAACTCGGACTAGCGGGAGGCTCTTGTTTGTACTTC.